The clone carrying this TCR beta chain was seen at least ten times. Trimming shortened V by 5 bases and J by 4 bases, and 14 bases separated the two germline ends. The CDR3 length is 14 residues. Per the germline V gene, CDR1 is SEHNR and CDR2 is FQNEAQ (reference sequence). The source of the sample is a study of regulatory T cells in long-lasting Graves disease. Sequencing libraries for TCR beta were prepared with iRepertoire HTBI primers and Arm-PCR of CDR3 regions. TCRdb re-analysed the multiplex PCR reads in MiXCR, keeping a single row per CDR3 protein. Among some 490,000 distinct CDR3 sequences, about 11% were seen once, and the ten largest hold 8% to 10%. Time point of the sample: newly diagnosed GD, antithyroid drugs for less than 3 months. Scientists built the TCR library using RNA that was extracted from PBMCs. These data also featured in a second study, about T cells in Graves' hyperthyroidism and ophthalmopathy.

Material: peripheral blood mononuclear cells (PBMCs), obtained at new diagnosis, from a patient treated with antithyroid drugs. This clonotype was obtained from a woman in her twenties or thirties with Graves disease. The chain joins TRBV7-9 to TRBJ1-2; a weak D match, TRBD1 (5 bases). CDR3 sequence reads: CASSPAAGGYGYTF. In DNA form, the CDR3 reads TGTGCCAGCAGCCCAGCAGCGGGGGGCTATGGCTACACCTTC.